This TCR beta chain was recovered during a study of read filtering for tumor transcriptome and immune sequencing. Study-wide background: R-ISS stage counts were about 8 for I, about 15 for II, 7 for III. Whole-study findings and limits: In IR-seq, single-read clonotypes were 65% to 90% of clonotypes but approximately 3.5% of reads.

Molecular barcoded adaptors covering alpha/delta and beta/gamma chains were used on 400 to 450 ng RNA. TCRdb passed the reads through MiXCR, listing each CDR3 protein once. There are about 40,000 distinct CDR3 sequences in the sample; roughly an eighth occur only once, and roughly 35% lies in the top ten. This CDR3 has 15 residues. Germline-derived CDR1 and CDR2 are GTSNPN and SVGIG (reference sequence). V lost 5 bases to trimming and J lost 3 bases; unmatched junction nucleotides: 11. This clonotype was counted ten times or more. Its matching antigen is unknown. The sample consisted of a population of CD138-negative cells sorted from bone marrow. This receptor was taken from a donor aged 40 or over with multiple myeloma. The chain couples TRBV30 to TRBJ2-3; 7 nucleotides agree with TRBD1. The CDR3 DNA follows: TGTGCCTGGTACAGGGGCACACGAGAGACAGATACGCAGTATTTT. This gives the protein CAWYRGTRETDTQYF. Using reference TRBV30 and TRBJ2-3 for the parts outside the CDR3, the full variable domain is SQTIHQWPATLVQPVGSPLSLECTVEGTSNPNLYWYRQAAGRGLQLLFYSVGIGQISSEVPQNLSASRPQDRQFILSSKKLLLSDSGFYLCAWYRGTRETDTQYFGPGTRLTVL.